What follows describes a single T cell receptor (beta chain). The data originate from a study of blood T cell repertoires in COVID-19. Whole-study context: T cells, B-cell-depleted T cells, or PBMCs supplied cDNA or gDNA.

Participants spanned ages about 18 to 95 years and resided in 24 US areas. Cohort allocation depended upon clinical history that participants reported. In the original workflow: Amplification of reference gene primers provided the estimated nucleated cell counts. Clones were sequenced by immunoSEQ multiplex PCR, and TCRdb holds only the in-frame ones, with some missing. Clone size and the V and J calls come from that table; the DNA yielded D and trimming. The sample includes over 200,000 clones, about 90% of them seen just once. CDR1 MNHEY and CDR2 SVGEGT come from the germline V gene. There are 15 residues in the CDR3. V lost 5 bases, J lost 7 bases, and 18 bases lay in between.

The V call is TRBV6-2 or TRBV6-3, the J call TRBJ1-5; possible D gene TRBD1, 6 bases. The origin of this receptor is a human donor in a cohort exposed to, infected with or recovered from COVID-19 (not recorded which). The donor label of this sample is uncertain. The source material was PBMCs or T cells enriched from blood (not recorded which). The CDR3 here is CASSRGGGREQPQHF. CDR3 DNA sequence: TGTGCCAGCAGTCGAGGCGGGGGGCGGGAACAGCCCCAGCATTTT.